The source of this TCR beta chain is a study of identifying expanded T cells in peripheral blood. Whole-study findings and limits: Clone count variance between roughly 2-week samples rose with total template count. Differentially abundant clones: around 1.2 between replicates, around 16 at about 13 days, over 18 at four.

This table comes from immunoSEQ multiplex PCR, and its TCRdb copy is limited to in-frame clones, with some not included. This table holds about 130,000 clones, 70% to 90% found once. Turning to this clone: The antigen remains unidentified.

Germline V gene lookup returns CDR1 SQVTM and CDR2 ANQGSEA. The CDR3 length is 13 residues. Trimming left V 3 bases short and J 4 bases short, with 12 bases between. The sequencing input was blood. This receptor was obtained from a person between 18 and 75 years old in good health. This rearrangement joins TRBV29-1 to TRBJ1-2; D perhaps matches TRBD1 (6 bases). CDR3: CSVDGGPVYGYTF. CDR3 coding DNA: TGCAGCGTTGACGGGGGGCCGGTCTATGGCTACACCTTC.